The present T cell receptor beta chain was sequenced within a study of identical twins. The CDR3 extends over 11 amino acids. Germline V CDR1 and CDR2: SNHLY, FYNNEI. Trimming pared 6 bases from V and 4 bases from J, leaving 6 bases between. A template switching step contributed a universal primer site, while unique molecular identifiers were present in the cDNA. TCRdb used MiXCR to reprocess the 5' RACE reads, holding one entry per CDR3 protein. The table has about 890,000 distinct CDR3 sequences, 12% seen once. In addition, the sample was reused for a study of yellow fever vaccine responses in identical twins.

The receptor's source is a woman under 30 in good health. Source material: PBMCs. The gene calls are TRBV2 and TRBJ1-2, with no clear D. Here the CDR3 DNA reads TGTGCCAGCAGGCTGGGCTATGGCTACACCTTC. It codes for CASRLGYGYTF.